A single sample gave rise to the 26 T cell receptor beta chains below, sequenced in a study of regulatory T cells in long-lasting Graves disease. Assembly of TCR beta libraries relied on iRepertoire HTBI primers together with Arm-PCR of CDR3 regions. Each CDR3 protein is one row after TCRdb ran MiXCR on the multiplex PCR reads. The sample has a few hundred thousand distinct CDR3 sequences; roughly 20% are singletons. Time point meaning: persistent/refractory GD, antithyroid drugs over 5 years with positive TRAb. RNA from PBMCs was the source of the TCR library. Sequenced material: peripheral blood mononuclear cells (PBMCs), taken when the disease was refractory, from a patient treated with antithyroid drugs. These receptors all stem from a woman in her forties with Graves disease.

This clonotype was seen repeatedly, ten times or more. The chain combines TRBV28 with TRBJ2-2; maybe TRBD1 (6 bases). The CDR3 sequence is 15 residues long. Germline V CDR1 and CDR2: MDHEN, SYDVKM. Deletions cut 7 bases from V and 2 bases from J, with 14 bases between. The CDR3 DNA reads TGTGCCAGCACCCCGGGACAACAAAACACCGGGGAGCTGTTTTTT. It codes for CASTPGQQNTGELFF.

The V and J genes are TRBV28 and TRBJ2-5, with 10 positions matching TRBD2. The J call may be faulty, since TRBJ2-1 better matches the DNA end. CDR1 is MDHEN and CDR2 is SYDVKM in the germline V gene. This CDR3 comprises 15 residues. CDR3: CASSALAGYFGEQFF. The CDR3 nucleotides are TGTGCCAGCAGTGCACTAGCGGGATACTTCGGTGAGCAGTTCTTC.

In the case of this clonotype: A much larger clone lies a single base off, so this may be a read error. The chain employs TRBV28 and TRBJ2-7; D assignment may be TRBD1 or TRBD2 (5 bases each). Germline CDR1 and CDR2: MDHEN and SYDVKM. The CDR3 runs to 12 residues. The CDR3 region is CTSSLGRLEQYF. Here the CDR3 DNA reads TGTACCAGCAGTTTGGGACGATTGGAGCAGTACTTC.

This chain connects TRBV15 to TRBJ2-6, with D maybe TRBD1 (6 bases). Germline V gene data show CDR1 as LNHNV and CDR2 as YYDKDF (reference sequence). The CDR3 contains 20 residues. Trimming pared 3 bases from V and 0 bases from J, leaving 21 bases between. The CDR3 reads CATSSEKTGQLLSGANVLTF. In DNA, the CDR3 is TGTGCCACCAGCAGCGAAAAGACGGGACAACTCCTCTCTGGGGCCAACGTCCTGACTTTC. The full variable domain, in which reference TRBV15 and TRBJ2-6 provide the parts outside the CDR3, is DAMVIQNPRYQVTQFGKPVTLSCSQTLNHNVMYWYQQKSSQAPKLLFHYYDKDFNNEADTPDNFQSRRPNTSFCFLDIRSPGLGDTAMYLCATSSEKTGQLLSGANVLTFGAGSRLTVL.

The CDR3 coding sequence is TGTGCCAGCAGCTTAGCGCTGTATGGGACAGGGTCCTCCTACGAGCAGTACTTC. Translating it yields CASSLALYGTGSSYEQYF. The genes are TRBV7-9 and TRBJ2-7; TRBD1 matches 9 bases. Germline V gene lookup returns CDR1 SEHNR and CDR2 FQNEAQ (reference sequence). The CDR3 is 18 amino acids. The ends lost 0 bases at V and 0 bases at J; junction bases unmatched: 9.

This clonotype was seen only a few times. CDR3 amino acids: CASSQGDRGGNQPQHF. The CDR3 nucleotides read TGCGCCAGCAGCCAAGGGGACAGGGGAGGTAATCAGCCCCAGCATTTT. The chain couples TRBV4-1 to TRBJ1-5, with 10 positions matching TRBD1. This CDR3 has 16 residues. The germline V gene has CDR1 MGHRA and CDR2 YSYEKL. V lost 1 base to trimming and J lost 4 bases; unmatched junction nucleotides: 4.

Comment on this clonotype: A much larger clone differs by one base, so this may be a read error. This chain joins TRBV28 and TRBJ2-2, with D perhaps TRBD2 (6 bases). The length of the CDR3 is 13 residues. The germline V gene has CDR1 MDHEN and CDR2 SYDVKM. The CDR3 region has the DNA TGTGCCAGCAGGTCGGGTTGGACCGGGGGGCTGTTTTTT. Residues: CASRSGWTGGLFF.

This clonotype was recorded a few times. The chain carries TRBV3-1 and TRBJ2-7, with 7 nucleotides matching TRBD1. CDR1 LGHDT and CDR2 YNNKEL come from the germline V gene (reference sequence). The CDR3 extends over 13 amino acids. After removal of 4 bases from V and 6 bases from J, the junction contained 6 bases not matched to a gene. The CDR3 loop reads CASSRDSSFEQYF. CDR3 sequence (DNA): TGTGCCAGCAGCCGGGACAGTTCTTTCGAGCAGTACTTC.

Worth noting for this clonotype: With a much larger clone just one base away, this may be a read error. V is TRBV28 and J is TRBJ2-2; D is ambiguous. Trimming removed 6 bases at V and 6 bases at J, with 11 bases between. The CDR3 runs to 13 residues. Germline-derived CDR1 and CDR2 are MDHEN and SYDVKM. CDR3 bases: TGTGCCAGCAGCGTCCCATTCCCCGGGGAGCTGTTTTTT. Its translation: CASSVPFPGELFF.

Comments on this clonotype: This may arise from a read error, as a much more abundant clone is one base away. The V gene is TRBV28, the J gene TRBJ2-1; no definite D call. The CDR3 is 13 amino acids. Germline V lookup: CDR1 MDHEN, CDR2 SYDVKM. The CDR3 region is CASSLDRVNEQLF. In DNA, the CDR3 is TGTGCCAGCAGTCTGGACCGAGTCAATGAGCAGCTCTTC.

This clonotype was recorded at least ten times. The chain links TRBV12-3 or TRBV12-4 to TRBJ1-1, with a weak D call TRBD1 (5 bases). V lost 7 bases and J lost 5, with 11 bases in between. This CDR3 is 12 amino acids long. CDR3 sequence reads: CASNQRGTEAFF. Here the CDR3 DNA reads TGTGCCAGCAACCAAAGGGGAACTGAAGCTTTCTTT.

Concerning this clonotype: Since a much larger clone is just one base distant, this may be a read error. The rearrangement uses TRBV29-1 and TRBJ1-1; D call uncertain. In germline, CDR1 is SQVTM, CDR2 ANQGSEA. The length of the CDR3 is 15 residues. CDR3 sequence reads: CSVEGEDGMNTGAFF. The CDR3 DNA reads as TGCAGCGTTGAAGGAGAGGATGGTATGAACACTGGAGCTTTCTTT.

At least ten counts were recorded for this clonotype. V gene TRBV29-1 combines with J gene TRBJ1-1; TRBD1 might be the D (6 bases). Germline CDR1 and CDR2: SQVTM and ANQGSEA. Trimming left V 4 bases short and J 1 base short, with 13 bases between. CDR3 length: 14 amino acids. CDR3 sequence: CSVAWGPENTEAFF. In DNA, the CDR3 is TGCAGCGTTGCCTGGGGGCCCGAGAACACTGAAGCTTTCTTT. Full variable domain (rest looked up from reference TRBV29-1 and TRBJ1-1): SAVISQKPSRDICQRGTSLTIQCQVDSQVTMMFWYRQQPGQSLTLIATANQGSEATYESGFVIDKFPISRPNLTFSTLTVSNMSPEDSSIYLCSVAWGPENTEAFFGQGTRLTVV.

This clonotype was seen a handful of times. The CDR3 is CASSLGGSGETQYF. The CDR3 nucleotides read TGTGCCAGCAGCTTAGGTGGGAGTGGGGAGACCCAGTACTTC. This sequence joins TRBV7-3 and TRBJ2-5, with a tentative D call TRBD2 (5 bases). The CDR3 totals 14 residues. Trimming stripped 2 bases from V and 5 bases from J, with 12 bases between. The V gene's germline CDR1 is SGHTA and CDR2 FQGTGA.

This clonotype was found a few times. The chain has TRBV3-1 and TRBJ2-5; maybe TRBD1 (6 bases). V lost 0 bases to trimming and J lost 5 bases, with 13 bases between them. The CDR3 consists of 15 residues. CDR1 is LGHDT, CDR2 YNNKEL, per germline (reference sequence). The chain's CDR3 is CASSQDKPRGETQYF. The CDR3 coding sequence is TGTGCCAGCAGCCAAGATAAGCCGAGGGGGGAGACCCAGTACTTC.

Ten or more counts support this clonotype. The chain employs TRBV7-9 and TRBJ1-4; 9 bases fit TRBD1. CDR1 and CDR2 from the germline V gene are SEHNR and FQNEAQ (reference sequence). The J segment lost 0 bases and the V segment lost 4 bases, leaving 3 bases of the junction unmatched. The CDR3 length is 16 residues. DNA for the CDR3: TGTGCCAGCAGCTCGGGACAGGGAACAACTAATGAAAAACTGTTTTTT. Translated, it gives CASSSGQGTTNEKLFF.

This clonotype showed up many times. CDR3 coding DNA: TGCAGTGCTAGGACAGGACACACTGAAGCTTTCTTT. This translates into CSARTGHTEAFF. This chain connects TRBV20-1 to TRBJ1-1, with a weak D call TRBD1 (6 bases). The CDR3 has 12 residues. The germline V gene has CDR1 DFQATT and CDR2 SNEGSKA (reference sequence). With 3 bases removed from V and 3 bases from J, the gap between germline ends came to 8 bases.

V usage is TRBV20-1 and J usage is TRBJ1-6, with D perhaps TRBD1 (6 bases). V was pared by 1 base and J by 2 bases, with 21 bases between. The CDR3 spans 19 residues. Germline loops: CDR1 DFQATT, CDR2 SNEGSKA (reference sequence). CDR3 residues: CSARGETGPSNAYNSPLHF. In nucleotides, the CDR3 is TGCAGTGCTAGAGGAGAGACAGGCCCCAGCAACGCCTATAATTCACCCCTCCACTTT.

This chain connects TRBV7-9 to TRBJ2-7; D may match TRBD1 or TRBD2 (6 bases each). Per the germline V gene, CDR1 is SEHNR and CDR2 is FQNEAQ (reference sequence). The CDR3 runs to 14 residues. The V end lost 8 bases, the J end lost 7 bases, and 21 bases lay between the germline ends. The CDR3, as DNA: TGTGCCAGCGCGGGGACACCGGCTCTGAGGGAGCAGTACTTC. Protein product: CASAGTPALREQYF.

The CDR3 DNA follows: TGTGCCCAAAACATGGCGGGAGAGGAGCAGTTCTTC. Protein sequence: CAQNMAGEEQFF. This chain links TRBV30 with TRBJ2-1, with TRBD2 matching over 7 bases. This CDR3 is 12 amino acids long. With 8 bases clipped from V and 10 bases from J, the junction kept 11 bases outside the gene matches. Germline V CDR1 and CDR2: GTSNPN, SVGIG (reference sequence).

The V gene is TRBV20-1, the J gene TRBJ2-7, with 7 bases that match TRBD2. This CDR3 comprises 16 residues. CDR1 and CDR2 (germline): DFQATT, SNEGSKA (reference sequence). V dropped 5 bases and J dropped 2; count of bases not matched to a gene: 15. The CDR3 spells CSAAPQAGLGPYEQYF. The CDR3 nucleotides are TGCAGTGCTGCGCCACAAGCGGGGCTGGGCCCCTACGAGCAGTACTTC.

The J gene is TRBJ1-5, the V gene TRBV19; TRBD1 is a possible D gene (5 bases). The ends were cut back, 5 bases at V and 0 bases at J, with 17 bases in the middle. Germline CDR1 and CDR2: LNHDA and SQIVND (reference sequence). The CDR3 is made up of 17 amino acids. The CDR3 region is CASSADGGPYSNQPQHF. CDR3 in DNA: TGTGCCAGTAGTGCCGACGGGGGTCCATATAGCAATCAGCCCCAGCATTTT.

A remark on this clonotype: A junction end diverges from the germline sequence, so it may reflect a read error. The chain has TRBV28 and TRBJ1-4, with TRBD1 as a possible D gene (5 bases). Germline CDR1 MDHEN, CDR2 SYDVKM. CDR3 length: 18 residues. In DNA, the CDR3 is TGTGCCAGCAGCCCTCGGGCAGGGTGGTTTAAGACTAATGAAAAACCGTTTTTT. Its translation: CASSPRAGWFKTNEKPFF.

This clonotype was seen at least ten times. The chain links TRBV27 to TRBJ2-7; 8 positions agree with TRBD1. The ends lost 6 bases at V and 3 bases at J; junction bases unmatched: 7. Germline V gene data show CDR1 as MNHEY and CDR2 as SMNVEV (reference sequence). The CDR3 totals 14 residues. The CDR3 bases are TGTGCCAGCAGCCAGACAGGGGTTAGCTACGAGCAGTACTTC. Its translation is CASSQTGVSYEQYF.

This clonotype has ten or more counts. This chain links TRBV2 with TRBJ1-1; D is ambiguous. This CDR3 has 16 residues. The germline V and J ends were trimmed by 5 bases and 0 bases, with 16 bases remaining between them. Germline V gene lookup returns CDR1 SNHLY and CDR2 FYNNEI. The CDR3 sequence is CASSREGPSMNTEAFF. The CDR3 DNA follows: TGTGCCAGCAGTCGAGAGGGTCCCAGTATGAACACTGAAGCTTTCTTT. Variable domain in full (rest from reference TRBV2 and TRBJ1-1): EPEVTQTPSHQVTQMGQEVILRCVPISNHLYFYWYRQILGQKVEFLVSFYNNEISEKSEIFDDQFSVERPDGSNFTLKIRSTKLEDSAMYFCASSREGPSMNTEAFFGQGTRLTVV.

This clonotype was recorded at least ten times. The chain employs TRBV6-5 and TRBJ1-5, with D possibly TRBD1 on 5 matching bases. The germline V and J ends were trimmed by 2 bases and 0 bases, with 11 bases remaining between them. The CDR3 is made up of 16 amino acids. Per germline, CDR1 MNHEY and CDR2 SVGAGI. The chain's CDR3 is CASSYGGADSNQPQHF. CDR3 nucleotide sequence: TGTGCCAGCAGTTACGGTGGGGCAGATAGCAATCAGCCCCAGCATTTT.